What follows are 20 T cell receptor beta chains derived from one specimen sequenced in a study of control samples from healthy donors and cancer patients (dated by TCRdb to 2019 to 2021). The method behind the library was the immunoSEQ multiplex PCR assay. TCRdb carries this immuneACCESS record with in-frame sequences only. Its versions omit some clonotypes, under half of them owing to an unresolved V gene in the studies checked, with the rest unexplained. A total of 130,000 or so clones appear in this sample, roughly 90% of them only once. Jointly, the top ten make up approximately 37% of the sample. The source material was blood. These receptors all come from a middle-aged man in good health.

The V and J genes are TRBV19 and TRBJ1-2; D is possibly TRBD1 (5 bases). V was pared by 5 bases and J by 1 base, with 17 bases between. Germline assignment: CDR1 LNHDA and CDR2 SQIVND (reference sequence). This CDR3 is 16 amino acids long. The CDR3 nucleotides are TGTGCCAGTAGTGCAGAGGGACGGCTTATTAACTATGGCTACACCTTC. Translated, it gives CASSAEGRLINYGYTF.

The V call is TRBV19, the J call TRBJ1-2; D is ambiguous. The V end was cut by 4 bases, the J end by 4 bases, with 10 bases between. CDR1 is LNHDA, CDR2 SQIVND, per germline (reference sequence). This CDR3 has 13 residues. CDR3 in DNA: TGTGCCAGTAGTAATCGCGGAATCTATGGCTACACCTTC. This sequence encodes CASSNRGIYGYTF.

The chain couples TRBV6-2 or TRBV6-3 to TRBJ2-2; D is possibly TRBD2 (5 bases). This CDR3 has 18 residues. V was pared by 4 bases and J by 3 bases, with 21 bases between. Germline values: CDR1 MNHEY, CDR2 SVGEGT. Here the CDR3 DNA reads TGTGCCAGCAGTTCTCCCCCGAGGGCTACCGGGGACACCGGGGAGCTGTTTTTT. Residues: CASSSPPRATGDTGELFF.

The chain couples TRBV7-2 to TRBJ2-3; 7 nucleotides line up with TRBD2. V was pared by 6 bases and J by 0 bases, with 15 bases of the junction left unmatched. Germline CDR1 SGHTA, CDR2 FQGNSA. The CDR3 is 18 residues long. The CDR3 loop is CASSPTIPGLLSTDTQYF. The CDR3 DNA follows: TGTGCCAGCAGTCCTACAATTCCGGGACTACTAAGCACAGATACGCAGTATTTT.

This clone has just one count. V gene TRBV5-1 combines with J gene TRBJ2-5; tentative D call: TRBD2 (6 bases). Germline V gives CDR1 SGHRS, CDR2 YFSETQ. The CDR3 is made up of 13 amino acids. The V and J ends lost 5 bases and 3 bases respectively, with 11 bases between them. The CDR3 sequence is CASSRGSEETQYF. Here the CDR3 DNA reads TGCGCCAGCAGTCGGGGGAGTGAAGAGACCCAGTACTTC.

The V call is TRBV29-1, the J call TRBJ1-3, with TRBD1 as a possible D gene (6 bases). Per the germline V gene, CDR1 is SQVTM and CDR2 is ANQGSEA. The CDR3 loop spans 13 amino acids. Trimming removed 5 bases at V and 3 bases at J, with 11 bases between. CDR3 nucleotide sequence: TGCAGCGTTTCGGGGGGCAGTGGAAACACCATATATTTT. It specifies CSVSGGSGNTIYF.

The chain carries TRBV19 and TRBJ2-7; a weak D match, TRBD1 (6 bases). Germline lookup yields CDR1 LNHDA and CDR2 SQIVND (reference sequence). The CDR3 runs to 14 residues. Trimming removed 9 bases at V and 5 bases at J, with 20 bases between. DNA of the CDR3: TGTGCCAGCGCGACCAGGGGTGAGTCGGACGAGCAGTACTTC. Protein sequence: CASATRGESDEQYF.

Here the CDR3 DNA reads TGTGCCACCAGCAGGGACAGGGGCGATGAGCAGTTCTTC. Encoded protein: CATSRDRGDEQFF. V and J are TRBV15 and TRBJ2-1; 9 nucleotides agree with TRBD1. The V segment lost 3 bases and the J segment 8 bases; nucleotides outside the gene matches: 2. The germline V gene has CDR1 LNHNV and CDR2 YYDKDF (reference sequence). CDR3 length equals 13 residues.

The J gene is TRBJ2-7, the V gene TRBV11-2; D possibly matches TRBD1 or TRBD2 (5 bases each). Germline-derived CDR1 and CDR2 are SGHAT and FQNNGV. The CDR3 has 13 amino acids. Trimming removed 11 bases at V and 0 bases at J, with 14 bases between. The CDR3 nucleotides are TGTGCCTCAGCATGGGGGAGCTCCTACGAGCAGTACTTC. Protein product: CASAWGSSYEQYF.

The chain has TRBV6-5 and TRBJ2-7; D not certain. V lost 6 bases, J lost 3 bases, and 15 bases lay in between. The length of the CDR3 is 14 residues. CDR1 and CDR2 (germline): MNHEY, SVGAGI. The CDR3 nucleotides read TGTGCCAGCAGCGGCCGTAACTCCTACTACGAGCAGTACTTC. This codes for CASSGRNSYYEQYF.

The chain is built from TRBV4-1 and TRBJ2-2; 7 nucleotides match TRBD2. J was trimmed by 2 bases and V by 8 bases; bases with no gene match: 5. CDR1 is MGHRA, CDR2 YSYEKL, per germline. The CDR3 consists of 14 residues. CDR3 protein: CASRREGNTGELFF. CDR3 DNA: TGCGCCAGCCGGAGGGAGGGAAACACCGGGGAGCTGTTTTTT.

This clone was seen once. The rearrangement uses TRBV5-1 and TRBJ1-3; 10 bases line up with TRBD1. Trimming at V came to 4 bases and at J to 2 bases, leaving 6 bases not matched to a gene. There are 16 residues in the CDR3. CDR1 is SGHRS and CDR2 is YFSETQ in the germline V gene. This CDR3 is CASSLGQGGTGNTIYF. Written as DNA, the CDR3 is TGCGCCAGCAGCCTAGGACAGGGGGGTACTGGAAACACCATATATTTT.

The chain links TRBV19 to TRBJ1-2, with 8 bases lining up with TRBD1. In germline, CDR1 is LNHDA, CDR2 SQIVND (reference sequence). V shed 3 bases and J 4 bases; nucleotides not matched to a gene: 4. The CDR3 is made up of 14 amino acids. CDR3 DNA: TGTGCCAGTAGTATGGGTACAGGGGGCTATGGCTACACCTTC. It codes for CASSMGTGGYGYTF.

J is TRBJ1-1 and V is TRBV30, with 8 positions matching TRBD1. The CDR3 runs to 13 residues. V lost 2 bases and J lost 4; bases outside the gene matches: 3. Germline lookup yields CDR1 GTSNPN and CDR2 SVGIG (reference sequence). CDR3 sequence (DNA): TGTGCCTGGAGTTTTACAGGGGGCACTGAAGCTTTCTTT. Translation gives CAWSFTGGTEAFF.

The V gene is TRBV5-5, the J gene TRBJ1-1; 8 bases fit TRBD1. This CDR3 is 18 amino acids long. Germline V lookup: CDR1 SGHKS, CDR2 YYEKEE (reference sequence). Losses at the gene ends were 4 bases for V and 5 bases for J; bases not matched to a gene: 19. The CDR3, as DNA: TGTGCCAGCAGCGCGCAGGGGGCGAAAAGGGTTTGGGCAACTGAAGCTTTCTTT. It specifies CASSAQGAKRVWATEAFF.

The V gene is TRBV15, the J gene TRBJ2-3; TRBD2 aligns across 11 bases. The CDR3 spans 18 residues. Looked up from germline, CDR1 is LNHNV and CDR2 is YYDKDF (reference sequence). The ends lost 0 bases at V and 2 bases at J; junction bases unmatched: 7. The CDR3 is CATSRDWLAGGLTDTQYF. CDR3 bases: TGTGCCACCAGCAGAGATTGGCTAGCGGGGGGACTCACAGATACGCAGTATTTT.

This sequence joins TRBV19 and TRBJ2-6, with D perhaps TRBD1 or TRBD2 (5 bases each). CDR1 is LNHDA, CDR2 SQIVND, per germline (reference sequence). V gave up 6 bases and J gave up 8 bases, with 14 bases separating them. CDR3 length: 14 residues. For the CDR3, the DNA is TGTGCCAGTAGGAGGGGAGTGGGGACCAACGTCCTGACTTTC. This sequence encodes CASRRGVGTNVLTF.

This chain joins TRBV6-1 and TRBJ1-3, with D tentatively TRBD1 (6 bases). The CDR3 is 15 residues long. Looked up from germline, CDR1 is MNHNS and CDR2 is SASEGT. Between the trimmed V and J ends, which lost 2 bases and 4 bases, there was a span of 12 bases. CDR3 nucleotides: TGTGCCAGCAGTGAATATTGGGGGGCGGGAAACACCATATATTTT. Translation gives CASSEYWGAGNTIYF.

CDR3 nucleotide sequence: TGTGCCAGCAGCTCGGACAGTGGCGAAAAACTGTTTTTT. Translation gives CASSSDSGEKLFF. This rearrangement joins TRBV11-2 to TRBJ1-4; D might be TRBD1 (6 bases). CDR3 size: 13 residues. Per the germline V gene, CDR1 is SGHAT and CDR2 is FQNNGV. With 4 bases removed from V and 8 bases from J, the gap between germline ends came to 11 bases.

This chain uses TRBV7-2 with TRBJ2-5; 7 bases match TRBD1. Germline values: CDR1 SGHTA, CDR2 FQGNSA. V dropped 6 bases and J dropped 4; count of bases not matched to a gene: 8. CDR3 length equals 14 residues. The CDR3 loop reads CASRRDRAAETQYF. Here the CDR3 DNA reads TGTGCCAGCAGGCGCGACAGGGCGGCAGAGACCCAGTACTTC.